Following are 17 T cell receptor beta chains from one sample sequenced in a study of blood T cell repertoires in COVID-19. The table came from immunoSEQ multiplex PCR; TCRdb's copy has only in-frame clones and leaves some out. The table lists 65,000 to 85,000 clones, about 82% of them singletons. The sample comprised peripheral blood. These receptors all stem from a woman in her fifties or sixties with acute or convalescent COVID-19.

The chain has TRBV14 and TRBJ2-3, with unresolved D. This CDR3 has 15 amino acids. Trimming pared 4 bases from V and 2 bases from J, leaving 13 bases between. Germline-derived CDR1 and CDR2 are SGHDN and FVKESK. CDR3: CASSLQMASTDTQYF. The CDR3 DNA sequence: TGTGCCAGCAGCCTCCAGATGGCTTCCACAGATACGCAGTATTTT.

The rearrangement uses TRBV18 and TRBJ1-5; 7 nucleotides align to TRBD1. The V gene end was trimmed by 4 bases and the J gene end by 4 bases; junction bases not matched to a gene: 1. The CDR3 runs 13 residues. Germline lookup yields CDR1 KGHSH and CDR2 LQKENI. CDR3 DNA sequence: TGTGCCAGCTCACAGGGACAGAATCAGCCCCAGCATTTT. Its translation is CASSQGQNQPQHF. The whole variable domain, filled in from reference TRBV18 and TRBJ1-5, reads NAGVMQNPRHLVRRRGQEARLRCSPMKGHSHVYWYRQLPEEGLKFMVYLQKENIIDESGMPKERFSAEFPKEGPSILRIQQVVRGDSAAYFCASSQGQNQPQHFGDGTRLSIL.

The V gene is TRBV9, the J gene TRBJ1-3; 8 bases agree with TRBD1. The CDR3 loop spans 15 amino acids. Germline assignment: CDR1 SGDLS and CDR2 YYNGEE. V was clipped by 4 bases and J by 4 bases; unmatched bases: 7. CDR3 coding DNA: TGTGCCAGCAGCCCGCGGACAGGGTTCGGAAACACCATATATTTT. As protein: CASSPRTGFGNTIYF.

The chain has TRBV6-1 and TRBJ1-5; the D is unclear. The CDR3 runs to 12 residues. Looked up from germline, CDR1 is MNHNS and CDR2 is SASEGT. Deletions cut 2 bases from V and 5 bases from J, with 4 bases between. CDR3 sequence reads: CASSERDQPQHF. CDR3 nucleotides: TGTGCCAGCAGTGAACGAGATCAGCCCCAGCATTTT.

Written as DNA, the CDR3 is TGTGCCAGCAGTTTATCATGGCATGAGGGGGGGATCTATGGCTACACCTTC. Residues: CASSLSWHEGGIYGYTF. This chain joins TRBV27 and TRBJ1-2, with a weak D call TRBD1 (6 bases). Germline lookup yields CDR1 MNHEY and CDR2 SMNVEV (reference sequence). Trimming took off 0 bases at V and 4 bases at J, with 18 bases between the two ends. The CDR3 runs to 17 residues.

The CDR3 DNA sequence: TGCGCCAGCAGCCACAAGGGCCTGGGGGGGACCTACGAGCAGTACGTC. This gives the protein CASSHKGLGGTYEQYV. The chain carries TRBV4-1 and TRBJ2-7, with TRBD2 matching 7 bases. V shed 3 bases and J 2 bases; nucleotides not matched to a gene: 10. The CDR3 runs to 16 residues. Germline V gives CDR1 MGHRA, CDR2 YSYEKL.

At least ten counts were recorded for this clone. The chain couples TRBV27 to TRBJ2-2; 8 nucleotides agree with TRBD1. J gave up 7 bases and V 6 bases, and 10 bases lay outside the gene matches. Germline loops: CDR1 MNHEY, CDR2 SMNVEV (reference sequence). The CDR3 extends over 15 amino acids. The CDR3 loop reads CASSIRTGYGGELFF. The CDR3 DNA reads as TGTGCCAGCAGCATAAGGACAGGGTATGGCGGGGAGCTGTTTTTT.

CDR3 in DNA: TGTGCCAGCAGTTTAAGCGGGGCCTATGGCTACACCTTC. Residues: CASSLSGAYGYTF. The chain uses TRBV27 and TRBJ1-2, with D possibly matching TRBD1 (5 bases). Looked up from germline, CDR1 is MNHEY and CDR2 is SMNVEV (reference sequence). Between the trimmed V and J ends, which lost 2 bases and 4 bases, there was a span of 8 bases. The CDR3 length is 13 residues.

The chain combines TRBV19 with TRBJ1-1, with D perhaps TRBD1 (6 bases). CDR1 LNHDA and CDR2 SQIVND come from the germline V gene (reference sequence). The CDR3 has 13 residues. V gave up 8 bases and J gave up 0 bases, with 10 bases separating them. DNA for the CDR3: TGTGCCAGTGGGGGACAAGTGAACACTGAAGCTTTCTTT. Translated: CASGGQVNTEAFF.

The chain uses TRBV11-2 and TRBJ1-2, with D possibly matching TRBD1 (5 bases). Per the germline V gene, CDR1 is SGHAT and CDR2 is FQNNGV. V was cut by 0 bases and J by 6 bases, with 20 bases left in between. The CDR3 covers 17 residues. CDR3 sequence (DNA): TGTGCCAGCAGCTTAGATGTAAGGCCCAGGGTAGGGGATGGCTACACCTTC. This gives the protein CASSLDVRPRVGDGYTF.

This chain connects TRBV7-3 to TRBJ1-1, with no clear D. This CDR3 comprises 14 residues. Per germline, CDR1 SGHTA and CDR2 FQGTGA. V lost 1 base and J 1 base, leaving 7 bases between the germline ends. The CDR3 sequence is CASSLNAGNTEAFF. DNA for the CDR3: TGTGCCAGCAGCTTAAACGCCGGGAACACTGAAGCTTTCTTT.

In DNA form, the CDR3 reads TGTGGGGGGGGTAATCAGCCCCAGCATTTT. It translates to CGGGNQPQHF. This chain links TRBV10-3 with TRBJ1-5; D possibly corresponds to TRBD1 (5 bases). The CDR3 spans 10 residues. Germline CDR1 and CDR2: ENHRY and SYGVKD.

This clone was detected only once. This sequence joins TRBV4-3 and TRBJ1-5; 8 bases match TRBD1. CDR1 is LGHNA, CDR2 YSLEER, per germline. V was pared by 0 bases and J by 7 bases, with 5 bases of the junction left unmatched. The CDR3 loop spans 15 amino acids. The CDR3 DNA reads TGCGCCAGCAGCCAAGATACAGGGGGTTGGCAGCCCCAGCATTTT. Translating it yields CASSQDTGGWQPQHF.

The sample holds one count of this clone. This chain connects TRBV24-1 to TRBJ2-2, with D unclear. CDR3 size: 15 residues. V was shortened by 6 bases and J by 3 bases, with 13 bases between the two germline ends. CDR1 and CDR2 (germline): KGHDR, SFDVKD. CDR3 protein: CATSPRNQDTGELFF. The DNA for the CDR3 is TGTGCCACCAGTCCCAGAAATCAGGACACCGGGGAGCTGTTTTTT.

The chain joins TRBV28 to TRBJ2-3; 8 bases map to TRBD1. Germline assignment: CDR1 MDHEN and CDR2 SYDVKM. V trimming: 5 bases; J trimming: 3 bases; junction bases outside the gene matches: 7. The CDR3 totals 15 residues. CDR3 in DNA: TGTGCCAGCAGTCGGGCGGACAGGGCAACAGATACGCAGTATTTT. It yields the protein CASSRADRATDTQYF.

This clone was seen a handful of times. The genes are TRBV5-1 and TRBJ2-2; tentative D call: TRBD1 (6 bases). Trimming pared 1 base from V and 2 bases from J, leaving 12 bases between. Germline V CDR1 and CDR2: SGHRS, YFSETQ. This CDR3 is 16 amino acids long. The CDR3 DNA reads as TGCGCCAGCAGCTTGCAGGGGCTACTCAACACCGGGGAGCTGTTTTTT. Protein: CASSLQGLLNTGELFF.

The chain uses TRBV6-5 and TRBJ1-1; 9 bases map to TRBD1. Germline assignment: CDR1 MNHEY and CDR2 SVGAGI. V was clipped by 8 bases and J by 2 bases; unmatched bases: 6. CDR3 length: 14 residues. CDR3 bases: TGTGCCAGCCAGGACAGGGGAGGTAACACTGAAGCTTTCTTT. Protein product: CASQDRGGNTEAFF.